The 18 T cell receptor beta chains in this list originate from one sample, sequenced in a study of neurological immune-mediated disorders. TCRdb fed the 5' RACE reads into MiXCR, producing one record per CDR3 protein. The repertoire has around 78,000 distinct CDR3 sequences, roughly a sixth of them found once; the top ten carry approximately 15%. The sample taken for sequencing was PBMCs. The source of these receptors is a woman aged 40 to 50 in good health.

This clonotype occurred many times. CDR3 bases: TGTGCCAGCAGCTTAGGGCGGGGGGGCCTAAATGAGCAGTTCTTC. Its protein is CASSLGRGGLNEQFF. The V and J genes are TRBV7-2 and TRBJ2-1, with 9 bases aligning to TRBD2. CDR1 and CDR2 from the germline V gene are SGHTA and FQGNSA. The CDR3 contains 15 residues. Trimming took 1 base from V and 7 from J; bases not matched to a gene: 5. Looking up the rest from reference TRBV7-2 and TRBJ2-1 gives the full variable domain: GAGVSQSPSNKVTEKGKDVELRCDPISGHTALYWYRQSLGQGLEFLIYFQGNSAPDKSGLPSDRFSAERTGGSVSTLTIQRTQQEDSAVYLCASSLGRGGLNEQFFGPGTRLTVL.

With regard to this clonotype: This may come from a read error, since a much larger clone is one base off. The chain employs TRBV20-1 and TRBJ2-7, with D unclear. Germline-derived CDR1 and CDR2 are DFQATT and SNEGSKA (reference sequence). The CDR3 totals 15 residues. DNA for the CDR3: TGCAGTGCTAAGCCATCGTCCATCACACAGTACGACCAGTACTTC. It translates to CSAKPSSITQYDQYF.

The V and J genes are TRBV20-1 and TRBJ2-7, with TRBD2 matching over 11 bases. Germline trimming cut 5 bases from V and 3 bases from J; bases unmatched to any gene: 3. Germline CDR1 is DFQATT and CDR2 is SNEGSKA (reference sequence). This CDR3 spans 13 amino acids. The CDR3 sequence is CSASGLADYEQYV. DNA for the CDR3: TGCAGTGCTTCGGGACTAGCGGACTACGAGCAGTACGTC.

For the CDR3, the DNA is TGCAGTGCTAGAGATGAGATTGGCAGCTGGTCTGAAGCTTTCTTT. Translation gives CSARDEIGSWSEAFF. The rearrangement links TRBV20-1 to TRBJ1-1; D unresolved. The CDR3 length is 15 residues. Trimming shortened V by 0 bases and J by 6 bases, and 17 bases separated the two germline ends. Germline CDR1 and CDR2: DFQATT and SNEGSKA (reference sequence).

This clonotype was observed at least ten times. The CDR3 spells CASSRQGTTEAFF. Here the CDR3 DNA reads TGTGCCAGCAGCCGACAGGGGACCACTGAAGCTTTCTTT. The chain employs TRBV7-2 and TRBJ1-1; TRBD1 matches at 8 bases. From germline, CDR1 is SGHTA and CDR2 FQGNSA. Trimming took 5 bases from V and 4 from J; bases not matched to a gene: 3. This CDR3 has 13 residues.

This clonotype was detected many times. The chain couples TRBV6-2 or TRBV6-3 to TRBJ1-5, with 7 positions matching TRBD1. Germline CDR1 reads MNHEY; CDR2 reads SVGEGT. The CDR3 is made up of 15 amino acids. The trim removed 4 bases at V and 6 bases at J, leaving 9 bases unmatched. CDR3 loop: CASSSGTADGQPQHF. The CDR3 nucleotides are TGTGCCAGCAGTTCCGGGACAGCGGACGGTCAGCCCCAGCATTTT.

This clonotype was detected many times. The chain couples TRBV15 to TRBJ2-1; no firm D call. V shed 2 bases and J shed 8 bases, with 10 bases lying between them. The CDR3 is 13 amino acids. Germline V gene data show CDR1 as LNHNV and CDR2 as YYDKDF (reference sequence). CDR3 residues: CATSRTPRHEQFF. The CDR3 nucleotides are TGTGCCACCAGCAGAACCCCGCGCCATGAGCAGTTCTTC.

The chain carries TRBV3-1 and TRBJ2-7, with D uncertain. Between the trimmed V and J ends, which lost 4 bases and 10 bases, there was a span of 14 bases. Germline values: CDR1 LGHDT, CDR2 YNNKEL (reference sequence). The length of the CDR3 is 12 residues. The CDR3 is CASSLPPGRQYF. Here the CDR3 DNA reads TGTGCCAGCAGCCTGCCACCGGGCCGACAGTACTTC.

This clonotype was seen at least ten times. The gene calls are TRBV5-1 and TRBJ1-4; the D gene is possibly TRBD1 (5 bases). CDR1 and CDR2 (germline): SGHRS, YFSETQ. Trimming removed 4 bases at V and 4 bases at J, with 11 bases between. CDR3 size: 14 residues. This chain's CDR3 is CASSTQGNNEKLFF. CDR3 sequence (DNA): TGCGCCAGCAGCACCCAGGGTAATAATGAAAAACTGTTTTTT. Filled out from reference TRBV5-1 and TRBJ1-4, the complete variable domain reads KAGVTQTPRYLIKTRGQQVTLSCSPISGHRSVSWYQQTPGQGLQFLFEYFSETQRNKGNFPGRFSGRQFSNSRSEMNVSTLELGDSALYLCASSTQGNNEKLFFGSGTQLSVL.

This clonotype has a count of ten or more. This chain joins TRBV20-1 and TRBJ1-5; tentatively, D is TRBD1 (6 bases). The V and J ends lost 1 base and 8 bases respectively, with 12 bases between them. Germline values: CDR1 DFQATT, CDR2 SNEGSKA (reference sequence). The CDR3 contains 13 residues. The CDR3 protein is CSARVGGLEPQHF. The CDR3 DNA reads as TGCAGTGCTAGAGTCGGGGGGCTGGAGCCCCAGCATTTT.

The table lists this clonotype with many counts. The chain links TRBV29-1 to TRBJ1-2; a possible D gene is TRBD1 (5 bases). V lost 7 bases to trimming and J lost 5 bases, with 11 bases between them. There are 11 residues in the CDR3. CDR1 is SQVTM, CDR2 ANQGSEA, per germline. The CDR3 bases are TGCAGCGGGAGTGACAGTTATGGCTACACCTTC. Encoded protein: CSGSDSYGYTF.

This clonotype was detected ten times or more. CDR3 nucleotides: TGTGCCAGCAGCCTACCCGAACCCTGGGACTCCAGCACAGATACGCAGTATTTT. This encodes CASSLPEPWDSSTDTQYF. The chain carries TRBV7-2 and TRBJ2-3; TRBD2 is a possible D gene (6 bases). V was cut by 5 bases and J by 0 bases, with 21 bases left in between. Per germline, CDR1 SGHTA and CDR2 FQGNSA. The CDR3 runs to 18 residues.

This clonotype was recorded many times. V and J are TRBV7-2 and TRBJ2-1, with a tentative D call TRBD2 (5 bases). V dropped 5 bases and J dropped 7 bases, with 18 bases sitting between them. This CDR3 comprises 15 residues. Germline loops: CDR1 SGHTA, CDR2 FQGNSA. DNA for the CDR3: TGTGCCAGCAGCACCGCTGGGTTGGACTCTAATGAGCAGTTCTTC. Translation gives CASSTAGLDSNEQFF.

The chain joins TRBV2 to TRBJ2-1, with 7 positions matching TRBD2. V lost 6 bases to trimming and J lost 8 bases; unmatched junction nucleotides: 13. Germline CDR1 and CDR2: SNHLY and FYNNEI. The CDR3 runs 15 residues. CDR3 nucleotides: TGTGCCAGCAGGGAGGGTAGCGGGCATGCCGATGAGCAGTTCTTC. Translation: CASREGSGHADEQFF.

This clonotype was recorded at least ten times. The chain uses TRBV20-1 and TRBJ1-1; the D is unclear. Germline values: CDR1 DFQATT, CDR2 SNEGSKA (reference sequence). The CDR3 is made up of 12 amino acids. Trimming left V 5 bases short and J 7 bases short, with 14 bases between. CDR3 sequence: CSARRVDFEAFF. The CDR3 DNA is TGCAGTGCTCGTAGAGTTGACTTTGAAGCTTTCTTT.

There are many counts of this clonotype. The V and J genes are TRBV9 and TRBJ2-3; D is perhaps TRBD2 (5 bases). Germline loops: CDR1 SGDLS, CDR2 YYNGEE. V lost 0 bases and J lost 0, with 17 bases in between. The CDR3 sequence is 18 residues long. The CDR3 DNA reads as TGTGCCAGCAGCGTAGAAATCGGGGTAGGGTCTAGCACAGATACGCAGTATTTT. This translates into CASSVEIGVGSSTDTQYF.

This clonotype came up many times. The genes are TRBV20-1 and TRBJ1-2; 9 bases map to TRBD1. The CDR3 is made up of 13 amino acids. Germline CDR1 DFQATT, CDR2 SNEGSKA (reference sequence). The trim removed 6 bases at V and 4 bases at J, leaving 6 bases unmatched. The CDR3 nucleotides are TGCAGTGCGCGGACAGGGGATACCTATGGCTACACCTTC. This sequence encodes CSARTGDTYGYTF.

Details on this clonotype: This may be a read error: a much more frequent sequence differs by one nucleotide. The CDR3 loop reads CGGRLENSYEQYV. The DNA of the CDR3 is TGTGGGGGGAGGCTAGAGAACTCCTACGAGCAGTACGTC. The V gene is TRBV28, the J gene TRBJ2-7; TRBD2 might be the D (6 bases). This CDR3 has 13 residues. Per the germline V gene, CDR1 is MDHEN and CDR2 is SYDVKM.